The entry below gives a single TCR beta chain sequence along with its context. As yet, its antigen is unknown. This CDR3 contains 16 residues. CDR1 is KGHSH, CDR2 LQKENI, per germline. The sample is drawn from a study of CXCR3-negative and CXCR3-positive naive CD8 T cells. Notes on the study in general: Higher TRB CDR3 hydrophobicity marked CXCR3-positive naive cells relative to CXCR3-negative naive cells.

In preparing the TRB cDNA libraries, 5' RACE with UMI labels was used. Following a re-call of the 5' RACE reads, TCRdb has one entry per CDR3 protein and lacks DNA. The sample has tens of thousands of distinct CDR3 sequences. The sequencing input was naive CXCR3+ CD8+ T cells from blood. The subset: CD45RO-CCR7+CD27+CD95- naive CD8+ T cells expressing CXCR3 (TNR3+). This receptor was obtained from a human donor in good health. Some clones in this sample may be carry-over from other donors' samples. V is TRBV18 and J is TRBJ2-3; TCRdb's D call of TRBD2 is untestable without DNA. The CDR3 loop is CASSVTPSGYPDTQYF.